The 2 T cell receptor beta chains given below trace back to one sample, sequenced in a study of blood T cell repertoires in COVID-19. Only in-frame clones appear in the TCRdb table, and some are missing; sequencing was by immunoSEQ multiplex PCR. Of under 350,000 clones in the sample, about 93% were seen once. The sequenced sample was peripheral blood. The receptors shown here come from a woman aged 30 to 39 with COVID-19, enrolled during active disease.

The chain employs TRBV7-3 and TRBJ2-3, with TRBD2 matching 10 bases. Germline V gene sequence: CDR1 SGHTA, CDR2 FQGTGA. The CDR3 sequence is 17 residues long. The V segment lost 5 bases and the J segment 0 bases; nucleotides outside the gene matches: 8. The CDR3 reads CASSQRTSGASTDTQYF. The CDR3 DNA sequence: TGTGCCAGCAGCCAAAGGACTAGCGGAGCGAGCACAGATACGCAGTATTTT.

This chain joins TRBV6-5 and TRBJ2-1; possible D gene TRBD2, 6 bases. CDR3 length equals 15 residues. Trimming cost V 2 bases and J 7 bases, with 15 bases left between them. Per the germline V gene, CDR1 is MNHEY and CDR2 is SVGAGI. The CDR3 DNA is TGTGCCAGCAGTTACGGGAGGCCTGAGGATAATGAGCAGTTCTTC. This encodes CASSYGRPEDNEQFF.